Listed below are T cell receptor beta chains from one sample, sequenced in a study of OX40 agonist ivuxolimab in advanced cancers. The repertoire was sequenced with immunoSEQ multiplex PCR; TCRdb's copy has only in-frame clones and lacks some. Of roughly 48,000 clones listed, approximately 87% were seen once; the top ten hold approximately 7%. The sequencing used CD4+ or CD8+ T cells sorted from blood, collected in a trial of the OX40 agonist ivuxolimab. Receptor source: an adult with an advanced solid tumor such as melanoma, head and neck, liver or kidney cancer. Both conserved end residues are trimmed from each CDR3.

V gene: TRBV6-5
J gene: TRBJ1-6
CDR3 protein: ASSYVEGAGSPLH

V gene: TRBV19
J gene: TRBJ1-1
CDR3 protein: ASGFLLNTEAF

V gene: TRBV28
J gene: TRBJ1-5
CDR3 protein: AGREGGDQPQH

V gene: TRBV5-1
J gene: TRBJ1-1
CDR3 protein: ASSLNTGGTEAF

V gene: TRBV27
J gene: TRBJ2-3
CDR3 protein: ASSFQFYSTDTQY

V gene: TRBV5-1
J gene: TRBJ1-1
CDR3 protein: ASSFRDMDTEAF

V gene: TRBV7-3
J gene: TRBJ1-1
CDR3 protein: ASSSARGTEAF

V gene: TRBV19
J gene: TRBJ1-2
CDR3 protein: ASRRDSPTANYGYT

V gene: TRBV5-6
J gene: TRBJ1-2
CDR3 protein: ASSSDNKNT

V gene: TRBV5-6
J gene: TRBJ1-6
CDR3 protein: ASSSQTGADGYNSPLH

V gene: TRBV28
J gene: TRBJ2-5
CDR3 protein: ASRGRETQY

V gene: TRBV5-1
J gene: TRBJ1-1
CDR3 protein: ASSSAGGRQNTEAF

V gene: TRBV15
J gene: TRBJ2-7
CDR3 protein: ATSRGQGTGEQY

V gene: TRBV4-2
J gene: TRBJ1-4
CDR3 protein: ASSLSGGSANEKLF

V gene: TRBV6-5
J gene: TRBJ2-7
CDR3 protein: ASSRLPVGYEQY

V gene: TRBV5-1
J gene: TRBJ1-2
CDR3 protein: ASSLEAPQATIGYT

V gene: TRBV2
J gene: TRBJ2-2
CDR3 protein: ASRSTVNTGELF

V gene: TRBV19
J gene: TRBJ2-5
CDR3 protein: ASRIGAGQETQY

V gene: TRBV27
J gene: TRBJ1-6
CDR3 protein: ASSLILTGGFSPLH

V gene: TRBV5-5
J gene: TRBJ2-7
CDR3 protein: ASIPGQGAFYEQY

V gene: TRBV6-5
J gene: TRBJ1-1
CDR3 protein: ASSYKVGGDTEAF

V gene: TRBV19
J gene: TRBJ1-5
CDR3 protein: ASKWTGGTTSNQPQH

V gene: TRBV5-1
J gene: TRBJ2-3
CDR3 protein: ASSGGNTDTQY

V gene: TRBV30
J gene: TRBJ2-7
CDR3 protein: AWSYFGGTYEQY

V gene: TRBV29-1
J gene: TRBJ1-1
CDR3 protein: SVTPGAWGTEAF

V gene: TRBV5-1
J gene: TRBJ2-2
CDR3 protein: ASSLVAGGPGELF

V gene: TRBV18
J gene: TRBJ2-2
CDR3 protein: ASSPDGARTGELF

V gene: TRBV2
J gene: TRBJ2-5
CDR3 protein: ASGRDRGRGETQY

V gene: TRBV7-6
J gene: TRBJ2-7
CDR3 protein: ASSELDPAEEY

V gene: TRBV27
J gene: TRBJ2-7
CDR3 protein: ASSVYRGREQY

V gene: TRBV19
J gene: TRBJ2-1
CDR3 protein: ASTTRSLGHEQF

V gene: TRBV18
J gene: TRBJ2-1
CDR3 protein: ASSRLRDTGNEQF

V gene: TRBV5-1
J gene: TRBJ1-1
CDR3 protein: ASSPPTGGTEAF

V gene: TRBV5-4
J gene: TRBJ2-5
CDR3 protein: ASSHRGSLQETQY

V gene: TRBV7-2
J gene: TRBJ2-3
CDR3 protein: ASSRARYSTDTQY

V gene: TRBV11-1
J gene: TRBJ1-5
CDR3 protein: ASSSDRGLDSNQPQH

V gene: TRBV6-5
J gene: TRBJ1-1
CDR3 protein: ASIPVAGGNTEAF

V gene: TRBV4-2
J gene: TRBJ1-4
CDR3 protein: ASSQDSRTGDREKLF

V gene: TRBV6-1
J gene: TRBJ2-5
CDR3 protein: ASSEARETQY

V gene: TRBV2
J gene: TRBJ1-5
CDR3 protein: ASSESDGSNQPQH

V gene: TRBV27
J gene: TRBJ1-2
CDR3 protein: ASRRGQGALRNYGYT

V gene: TRBV11-2
J gene: TRBJ2-2
CDR3 protein: ASSPGGHNTGELF

V gene: TRBV19
J gene: TRBJ1-1
CDR3 protein: ASSAHILKALKAF

V gene: TRBV12-5
J gene: TRBJ2-7
CDR3 protein: ASGLGTVAYEQY

V gene: TRBV5-1
J gene: TRBJ2-3
CDR3 protein: ASSLGGRGHRGTQY

V gene: TRBV9
J gene: TRBJ1-2
CDR3 protein: ASSPGRYDYGYT

V gene: TRBV7-9
J gene: TRBJ2-5
CDR3 protein: ASSFAHSQETQY

V gene: TRBV10-3
J gene: TRBJ1-1
CDR3 protein: AISDSLGTEAF

V gene: TRBV6-1
J gene: TRBJ2-7
CDR3 protein: ASTAAGGTYEQY

V gene: TRBV4-1
J gene: TRBJ1-1
CDR3 protein: ASSLAPGITEAF

V gene: TRBV14
J gene: TRBJ2-2
CDR3 protein: ASSRDLGNVNTGELF

V gene: TRBV19
J gene: TRBJ1-3
CDR3 protein: ASSISLSSGNTIY